This entry lists 3 T cell receptor beta chains sequenced from one sample in a study of OX40 agonist ivuxolimab in advanced cancers. Libraries were prepared by immunoSEQ multiplex PCR; TCRdb keeps only in-frame clonotypes and omits some of them. The repertoire holds about 59,000 clones, roughly 84% seen once, with 0.7% in the top ten. The material was CD4+ or CD8+ T cells sorted from blood, obtained in a trial of the OX40 agonist ivuxolimab. The receptors shown here come from an adult with an advanced solid tumor such as melanoma, head and neck, liver or kidney cancer.

The rearrangement joins TRBV12-5 to TRBJ1-1; 7 nucleotides agree with TRBD1. The CDR3 covers 14 residues. J was trimmed by 1 base and V by 7 bases; bases with no gene match: 6. Per the germline V gene, CDR1 is LGHNT and CDR2 is FRNRAP. CDR3 amino acids: CASALRGGNTEAFF. The DNA of the CDR3 is TGTGCTAGTGCCCTCAGGGGGGGGAACACTGAAGCTTTCTTT. Based on the CDR3 plus reference TRBV12-5 and TRBJ1-1, the full variable domain is DARVTQTPRHKVTEMGQEVTMRCQPILGHNTVFWYRQTMMQGLELLAYFRNRAPLDDSGMPKDRFSAEMPDATLATLKIQPSEPRDSAVYFCASALRGGNTEAFFGQGTRLTVV.

A remark on this clone: A read error may account for a junction end that differs from germline. The chain recombines TRBV6-4 with TRBJ2-7; tentative D call: TRBD2 (5 bases). The CDR3 runs 14 residues. Germline CDR1 reads MRHNA; CDR2 reads SNTAGT. This CDR3 is CASRDSGLFYEQYF. The CDR3 DNA sequence: TGTGCCAGCAGGGACTCAGGTTTGTTCTACGAGCAGTACTTC.

This clone appeared a single time. The chain employs TRBV5-4 and TRBJ2-7; tentatively, D is TRBD1 or TRBD2 (5 bases each). V lost 0 bases and J lost 2, with 12 bases in between. Germline V CDR1 and CDR2: SGHNT, YYREEE (reference sequence). CDR3 size: 15 residues. CDR3 amino acids: CASSLVGDQTYEQYF. The CDR3 DNA sequence: TGTGCCAGCAGCTTGGTCGGGGACCAGACCTACGAGCAGTACTTC.